This T cell receptor (beta chain) is from a study of read filtering for tumor transcriptome and immune sequencing. By sample share, this clonotype is medium-sized. From roughly 390 ng of RNA, a library with molecular barcoded alpha/delta and beta/gamma adaptors was made. From the reads, TCRdb called clonotypes with MiXCR, one entry per CDR3 protein. The repertoire includes approximately 37,000 distinct CDR3 sequences, less than 15% of them detected once, and 18% sits in the top ten. The CDR3 has 15 residues. In germline, CDR1 is DFQATT, CDR2 SNEGSKA (reference sequence). The ends lost 4 bases at V and 7 bases at J; junction bases unmatched: 8.

The sequence came from a donor aged 40 or over with multiple myeloma. The gene calls are TRBV20-1 and TRBJ2-1; 12 bases line up with TRBD2. The sequenced sample consisted of a population of CD138-negative cells sorted from bone marrow. The CDR3 loop is CSANEGLAGGNEQFF. The CDR3 DNA reads TGCAGTGCTAACGAGGGCCTAGCGGGGGGGAATGAGCAGTTCTTC.